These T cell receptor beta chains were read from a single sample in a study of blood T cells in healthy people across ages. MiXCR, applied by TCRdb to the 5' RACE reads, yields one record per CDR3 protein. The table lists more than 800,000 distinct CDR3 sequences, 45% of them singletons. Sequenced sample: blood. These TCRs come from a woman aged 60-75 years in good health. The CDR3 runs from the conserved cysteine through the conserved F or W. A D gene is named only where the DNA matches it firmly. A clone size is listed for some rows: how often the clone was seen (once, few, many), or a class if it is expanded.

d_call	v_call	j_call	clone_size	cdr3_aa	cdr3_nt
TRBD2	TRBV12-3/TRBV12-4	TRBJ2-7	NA	CASSPLAGALYEQYF	TGTGCCAGCAGTCCTCTAGCGGGAGCGCTCTACGAGCAGTACTTC
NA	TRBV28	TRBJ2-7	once	CATQRVDRYEQYF	TGTGCCACCCAGCGGGTCGACAGGTACGAGCAGTACTTC
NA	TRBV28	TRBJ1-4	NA	CASRGRFDEKLFF	TGTGCCAGCAGGGGCAGGTTTGATGAAAAACTGTTTTTT
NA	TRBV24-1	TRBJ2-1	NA	CATSDTQSSYNEQFF	TGTGCCACCAGTGATACACAAAGCTCCTACAATGAGCAGTTCTTC
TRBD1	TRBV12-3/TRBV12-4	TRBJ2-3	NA	CASSFPDRATDTQYF	TGTGCCAGCAGTTTCCCGGACAGGGCCACAGATACGCAGTATTTT
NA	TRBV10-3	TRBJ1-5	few	CAISESRQDSNQPQHF	TGTGCCATCAGTGAGTCCAGGCAGGATAGCAATCAGCCCCAGCATTTT
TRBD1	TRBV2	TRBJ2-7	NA	CASQGAKYEQYF	TGTGCCTCACAGGGGGCAAAATACGAGCAGTACTTC
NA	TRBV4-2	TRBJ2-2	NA	CASSQADFRTTTGELFF	TGTGCCAGCAGCCAAGCTGACTTTAGGACAACCACCGGGGAGCTGTTTTTT
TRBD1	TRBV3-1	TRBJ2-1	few	CASSQLTGGVLDNEQFF	TGTGCCAGCAGCCAACTTACAGGGGGCGTCTTAGACAATGAGCAGTTCTTC
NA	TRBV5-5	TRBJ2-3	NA	CASSLSEAEATDTQYF	TGTGCCAGCAGCTTGTCGGAAGCGGAAGCCACAGATACGCAGTATTTT
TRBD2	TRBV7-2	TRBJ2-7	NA	CASSFTSGSHEQYF	TGTGCCAGCAGCTTTACTAGCGGGAGCCACGAGCAGTACTTC
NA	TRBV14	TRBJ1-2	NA	CASSQDAPGWSGYGYTF	TGTGCCAGCAGCCAAGACGCCCCGGGTTGGTCGGGCTATGGCTACACCTTC
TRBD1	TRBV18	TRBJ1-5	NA	CASSPGQGQWEPQHF	TGTGCCAGCTCACCCGGACAGGGTCAATGGGAGCCCCAGCATTTT
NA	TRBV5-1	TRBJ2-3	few	CASSYNRAGTDTQYF	TGCGCCAGCAGCTATAACAGGGCCGGAACAGATACGCAGTATTTT
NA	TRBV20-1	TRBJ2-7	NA	CSARSTRAGSSYNEQYF	TGCAGTGCTAGATCGACTAGGGCGGGTAGCTCCTACAATGAGCAGTACTTC
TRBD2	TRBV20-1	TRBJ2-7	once	CSARDRKATSGRAHYEQYF	TGCAGTGCTAGAGATCGTAAGGCGACTAGCGGGAGGGCCCATTACGAGCAGTACTTC
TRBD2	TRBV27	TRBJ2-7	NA	CASSFVAGWGEQYF	TGTGCCAGCAGTTTTGTAGCGGGATGGGGCGAGCAGTACTTC
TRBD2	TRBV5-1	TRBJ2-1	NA	CASSNGLAGGYEQFF	TGCGCCAGCAGCAATGGACTAGCGGGAGGATATGAGCAGTTCTTC
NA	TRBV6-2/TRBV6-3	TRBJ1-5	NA	CASRQGSKQPQHF	TGTGCCAGCAGGCAGGGGAGCAAACAGCCCCAGCATTTT